A single sample is the source of the 5 T cell receptor beta chains below, sequenced in a study of blood T cells in healthy people across ages. For the second PCR, which ran for about 6 to 11 cycles, a sample-barcoded 5' primer and a J-beta primer mix were used. TCRdb re-derived calls from the 5' RACE reads in MiXCR, one entry per CDR3 protein. The table lists around 1.5 million distinct CDR3 sequences, about 32% of them singletons, with 11% in the top ten. The specimen was blood. The receptors stem from a woman aged 25 to 39 in good health.

J is TRBJ2-7 and V is TRBV28; D may match TRBD1 or TRBD2 (5 bases each). The CDR3 runs 13 residues. The V and J ends lost 7 bases and 6 bases respectively, with 16 bases between them. CDR1 and CDR2 (germline): MDHEN, SYDVKM. The CDR3 sequence: CASTGWGSGEQYF. The CDR3 bases are TGTGCCAGCACGGGATGGGGGTCGGGCGAGCAGTACTTC.

J is TRBJ2-7 and V is TRBV6-1, with 12 bases fitting TRBD2. This CDR3 region has 14 residues. J gave up 2 bases and V 9 bases, and 5 bases lay outside the gene matches. Germline-derived CDR1 and CDR2 are MNHNS and SASEGT. The CDR3 DNA sequence: TGTGCCAGTGAGGGGACTAGCGGGCCCTACGAGCAGTACTTC. It specifies CASEGTSGPYEQYF.

The rearrangement uses TRBV5-1 and TRBJ1-1; a possible D gene is TRBD1 (6 bases). With 0 bases removed from V and 1 base from J, the gap between germline ends came to 16 bases. Germline-derived CDR1 and CDR2 are SGHRS and YFSETQ. This CDR3 spans 17 amino acids. In nucleotides, the CDR3 is TGCGCCAGCAGCTTGGGAGGGCGGGACAAGCAGAACACTGAAGCTTTCTTT. This codes for CASSLGGRDKQNTEAFF.

This chain links TRBV7-9 with TRBJ2-5; weak D call: TRBD1 (6 bases). V lost 2 bases, J lost 0 bases, and 10 bases lay in between. CDR1 and CDR2 from the germline V gene are SEHNR and FQNEAQ (reference sequence). This CDR3 contains 15 residues. The CDR3: CASSLKGTHQETQYF. DNA of the CDR3: TGTGCCAGCAGCTTAAAGGGGACACACCAAGAGACCCAGTACTTC.

This rearrangement joins TRBV9 to TRBJ2-1; 7 positions match TRBD2. In germline, CDR1 is SGDLS, CDR2 YYNGEE. The CDR3 length is 14 residues. J gave up 8 bases and V 1 base, and 6 bases lay outside the gene matches. CDR3 coding DNA: TGTGCCAGCAGCGTATACGGGGGGAACGATGAGCAGTTCTTC. Protein: CASSVYGGNDEQFF. The whole variable domain, remainder taken from reference TRBV9 and TRBJ2-1, is DSGVTQTPKHLITATGQRVTLRCSPRSGDLSVYWYQQSLDQGLQFLIQYYNGEERAKGNILERFSAQQFPDLHSELNLSSLELGDSALYFCASSVYGGNDEQFFGPGTRLTVL.